The 21 T cell receptor beta chains below all came from one sample that was sequenced in a study of T cells after yellow fever vaccination (dated by TCRdb to the late 2010s). Interpreted using the paper, the treatment or condition label stands for: live attenuated yellow fever vaccine strain. The library was generated by 5' RACE. TCRdb names Illumina HiSeq 2500 as the instrument used. TCRdb handled the public reads itself, with Q25 trimming in fastp and clone calling in MiXCR, and kept productive beta chains. Entries are consolidated by CDR3 protein sequence, retaining the most common genes and DNA. The sample table lists roughly 300,000 distinct CDR3 sequences, approximately 7% of them with a count of one. The ten largest clonotypes hold roughly a sixth of the sample. The sample here was PBMCs, taken about 41 days after the first yellow fever vaccination. All receptors come from a man aged 18 to 30 who received the YFV17D yellow fever vaccine.

This clonotype has more than one count but fewer than ten. CDR3 in amino acids: CASGLSDTRNTIYF. CDR3 sequence (DNA): TGTGCTAGTGGTTTGTCGGACACGAGAAACACCATATATTTT. The V and J genes are TRBV12-5 and TRBJ1-3, with a tentative D call TRBD1 (5 bases). The CDR3 extends over 14 amino acids. Germline CDR1 is LGHNT and CDR2 is FRNRAP. The V and J ends lost 2 bases and 5 bases respectively, with 10 bases between them.

This clonotype was picked up a small number of times. CDR3 sequence: CASSQDMETGELFF. CDR3 nucleotides: TGCGCCAGCAGCCAAGATATGGAAACCGGGGAGCTGTTTTTT. The chain is built from TRBV4-3 and TRBJ2-2; D call uncertain. The germline gives CDR1 LGHNA, CDR2 YSLEER. This CDR3 comprises 14 residues. V gave up 0 bases and J gave up 5 bases, with 7 bases separating them.

This clonotype was found many times. V is TRBV11-2 and J is TRBJ1-6; D ambiguous. This CDR3 contains 14 residues. V lost 3 bases and J lost 10, with 13 bases in between. Per the germline V gene, CDR1 is SGHAT and CDR2 is FQNNGV. The CDR3 sequence is CASSLRSGVSPLHF. For the CDR3, the DNA is TGTGCCAGCAGCTTGAGGTCCGGGGTCTCACCCCTCCACTTT. Together with reference TRBV11-2 and TRBJ1-6, the CDR3 gives the full variable domain: EAGVAQSPRYKIIEKRQSVAFWCNPISGHATLYWYQQILGQGPKLLIQFQNNGVVDDSQLPKDRFSAERLKGVDSTLKIQPAKLEDSAVYLCASSLRSGVSPLHFGNGTRLTVT.

This clonotype was seen more than once but under ten times. The V call is TRBV9, the J call TRBJ1-4, with a possible D match to TRBD1 (6 bases). Germline assignment: CDR1 SGDLS and CDR2 YYNGEE. This CDR3 has 16 amino acids. Trimming shortened V by 3 bases and J by 5 bases, and 17 bases separated the two germline ends. The CDR3 region is CASSAQPGQPNEKLFF. CDR3 in DNA: TGTGCCAGCAGCGCCCAACCGGGACAACCAAATGAAAAACTGTTTTTT.

This clonotype appeared a few times. The rearrangement joins TRBV4-2 to TRBJ2-3; TRBD1 matches at 7 bases. CDR1 LGHNA and CDR2 YNFKEQ come from the germline V gene. Losses at the gene ends were 1 base for V and 4 bases for J; bases not matched to a gene: 8. This CDR3 has 16 amino acids. The CDR3 DNA reads as TGTGCCAGCAGCCAAGTTAACAGGGGAGTATCAGATACGCAGTATTTT. Its protein product is CASSQVNRGVSDTQYF.

In its sample, this clonotype was seen a few times. The gene calls are TRBV20-1 and TRBJ1-3; D is perhaps TRBD1 (6 bases). Germline V CDR1 and CDR2: DFQATT, SNEGSKA (reference sequence). The CDR3 sequence is 15 residues long. Trimming left V 6 bases short and J 0 bases short, with 15 bases between. CDR3 residues: CSAFPDSLSGNTIYF. For the CDR3, the DNA is TGCAGTGCGTTCCCGGACAGCCTCTCTGGAAACACCATATATTTT.

In this sample, this clonotype turned up a few times. The gene calls are TRBV6-6 and TRBJ1-5; 9 bases map to TRBD1. In germline, CDR1 is MNHNY, CDR2 SVGAGI (reference sequence). Trimming at V came to 8 bases and at J to 2 bases, leaving 1 base not matched to a gene. The CDR3 is 13 amino acids. CDR3 nucleotides: TGTGCCAGCGGGGACAGGGGCAATCAGCCCCAGCATTTT. Residues: CASGDRGNQPQHF.

The chain employs TRBV6-5 and TRBJ2-5; D is unresolved. Trimming removed 2 bases from V and 5 bases from J, with 12 bases in between. Looked up from germline, CDR1 is MNHEY and CDR2 is SVGAGI. The CDR3 contains 14 residues. The CDR3 protein is CASSYTARVETQYF. Here the CDR3 DNA reads TGTGCCAGCAGTTACACGGCTAGGGTGGAGACCCAGTACTTC.

This clonotype has only a few counts. This chain connects TRBV5-1 to TRBJ1-1; D gene uncertain. Germline-derived CDR1 and CDR2 are SGHRS and YFSETQ. The CDR3 contains 13 residues. V shed 2 bases and J shed 1 base, with 6 bases lying between them. The CDR3 sequence is CASSFNRNTEAFF. The CDR3, as DNA: TGCGCCAGCAGCTTCAACAGGAACACTGAAGCTTTCTTT.

This clonotype was detected only a few times. The chain couples TRBV6-5 to TRBJ1-4; D call uncertain. CDR1 is MNHEY and CDR2 is SVGAGI in the germline V gene. The V and J ends lost 2 bases and 7 bases respectively, with 17 bases between them. CDR3 length: 16 amino acids. The CDR3 region is CASSYRGSGEGEKLFF. Written as DNA, the CDR3 is TGTGCCAGCAGTTACCGCGGTTCCGGGGAGGGTGAAAAACTGTTTTTT.

The V gene is TRBV20-1, the J gene TRBJ1-4; no definite D call. This CDR3 has 11 residues. Germline values: CDR1 DFQATT, CDR2 SNEGSKA (reference sequence). Trimming cost V 4 bases and J 8 bases, with 8 bases left between them. CDR3 amino acids: CSATVSEKLFF. The CDR3 DNA follows: TGCAGTGCTACGGTATCCGAAAAACTGTTTTTT.

The V call is TRBV29-1, the J call TRBJ2-5; the match to TRBD2 covers 7 bases. Germline CDR1 and CDR2: SQVTM and ANQGSEA. The junction had 1 base not matched to a gene; V was cut back by 5 bases and J by 4 bases. The CDR3 contains 11 residues. Here the CDR3 reads CSVSSGETQYF. The DNA for the CDR3 is TGCAGCGTTTCTAGCGGAGAGACCCAGTACTTC.

This clonotype was found a few times. V is TRBV4-1 and J is TRBJ2-4; TRBD1 aligns across 8 bases. This CDR3 has 15 residues. Trimming cost V 1 base and J 7 bases; bases outside gene matches: 6. Germline CDR1 reads MGHRA; CDR2 reads YSYEKL. The CDR3 DNA sequence: TGCGCCAGCAGCCAAGGACAGGGGATTCGTAACATTCAGTACTTC. Translation gives CASSQGQGIRNIQYF.

This clonotype has a handful of counts. The chain links TRBV5-4 to TRBJ2-5; TRBD2 agrees at 8 bases. CDR3 length: 18 amino acids. V trimming: 5 bases; J trimming: 1 base; junction bases outside the gene matches: 16. The germline gives CDR1 SGHNT, CDR2 YYREEE (reference sequence). The CDR3 DNA follows: TGTGCCAGCAGTTGGGGATCCGGGGGGGCGACAATCCAAGAGACCCAGTACTTC. Residues: CASSWGSGGATIQETQYF.

This clonotype was found a few times. This rearrangement joins TRBV4-2 to TRBJ1-2; D is uncertain. The CDR3 contains 14 residues. V dropped 0 bases and J dropped 6 bases, with 11 bases sitting between them. Germline CDR1 LGHNA, CDR2 YNFKEQ. DNA of the CDR3: TGTGCCAGCAGCCAAGATCCGGGGATTAATGGCTACACCTTC. The encoded protein is CASSQDPGINGYTF.

This clonotype was found many times. CDR3: CASTLQTGVNYGYTF. CDR3 nucleotides: TGTGCCAGCACCCTCCAGACCGGGGTTAACTATGGCTACACCTTC. The chain carries TRBV12-3 or TRBV12-4 and TRBJ1-2; D is unclear. Deletions cut 7 bases from V and 1 base from J, with 16 bases between. The CDR3 covers 15 residues.

The chain uses TRBV12-5 and TRBJ2-3; D is undetermined. V was cut by 1 base and J by 0 bases, with 11 bases left in between. Per germline, CDR1 LGHNT and CDR2 FRNRAP. The CDR3 has 16 residues. The CDR3 coding sequence is TGTGCTAGTGGTTTGGACGGGTGGCCTAGCACAGATACGCAGTATTTT. Translation: CASGLDGWPSTDTQYF.

This clonotype was counted a few times. The rearrangement uses TRBV27 and TRBJ2-7; 8 bases fit TRBD2. The CDR3 has 14 amino acids. The germline gives CDR1 MNHEY, CDR2 SMNVEV (reference sequence). Losses at the gene ends were 8 bases for V and 4 bases for J; bases not matched to a gene: 10. This CDR3 reads CASSNGGVRYEQYV. In nucleotides, the CDR3 is TGTGCCAGCTCTAACGGGGGGGTAAGATACGAGCAGTACGTC.

This clonotype has more than one count but fewer than ten. This sequence joins TRBV29-1 and TRBJ2-1; TRBD1 aligns across 7 bases. CDR1 and CDR2 from the germline V gene are SQVTM and ANQGSEA. The junction had 0 bases not matched to a gene; V was cut back by 1 base and J by 3 bases. The CDR3 length is 13 residues. As DNA, the CDR3 is TGCAGCGTTGAAGGACAGGGCTACAATGAGCAGTTCTTC. It codes for CSVEGQGYNEQFF.

The chain is built from TRBV5-1 and TRBJ2-3; 8 bases fit TRBD2. The J segment lost 1 base and the V segment lost 0 bases, leaving 10 bases of the junction unmatched. Looked up from germline, CDR1 is SGHRS and CDR2 is YFSETQ. The CDR3 extends over 18 amino acids. CDR3 region: CASSLGLAGTSGTDTQYF. DNA for the CDR3: TGCGCCAGCAGCTTGGGTCTAGCGGGTACGTCTGGCACAGATACGCAGTATTTT.

The chain links TRBV7-9 to TRBJ1-1; D possibly corresponds to TRBD1 (6 bases). CDR3 length equals 14 residues. CDR1 and CDR2 (germline): SEHNR, FQNEAQ (reference sequence). Trimming removed 5 bases at V and 2 bases at J, with 12 bases between. CDR3 coding DNA: TGTGCCAGCAGCGGGACACTAAGAAACACTGAAGCTTTCTTT. The encoded protein is CASSGTLRNTEAFF.